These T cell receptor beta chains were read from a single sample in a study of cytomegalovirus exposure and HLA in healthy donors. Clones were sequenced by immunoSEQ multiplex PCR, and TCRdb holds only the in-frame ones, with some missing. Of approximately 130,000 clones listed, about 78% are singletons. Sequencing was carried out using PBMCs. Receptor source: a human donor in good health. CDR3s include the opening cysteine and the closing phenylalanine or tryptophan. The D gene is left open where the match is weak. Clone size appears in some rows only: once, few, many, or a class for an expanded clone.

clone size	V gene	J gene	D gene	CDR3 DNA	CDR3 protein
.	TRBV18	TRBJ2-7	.	TGTGCCAGCTCACCTCAAACAAACTACGAGCAGTACTTC	CASSPQTNYEQYF
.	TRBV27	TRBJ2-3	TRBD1	TGTGCCAGCAGTTCCCAAGGGGGCGGTTCAGATACGCAGTATTTT	CASSSQGGGSDTQYF
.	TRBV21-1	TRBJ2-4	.	TGTGCCAGCAGGGTACAGGAATGGAACTTC	CASRVQEWNF
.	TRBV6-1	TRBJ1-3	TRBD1	TGTGCCAGCAGTGACAGGAGACAGGGGAAATTCGGTGGAAACACCATATATTTT	CASSDRRQGKFGGNTIYF
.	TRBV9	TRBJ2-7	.	TGTGCCAGCAGCACGACAGGCGGTAGCTACGAGCAGTACTTC	CASSTTGGSYEQYF
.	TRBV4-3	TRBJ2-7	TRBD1	TGCGCCAGCAGCCACGGGACAGGGGTCTCCTACGAGCAGTACTTC	CASSHGTGVSYEQYF
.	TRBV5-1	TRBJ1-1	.	TGCGCCAGCAGGCTAGGGGAGAACACTGAAGCTTTCTTT	CASRLGENTEAFF
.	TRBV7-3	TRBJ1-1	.	TGTGCCAGCAGCTTACATCCGGGGAACACTGAAGCTTTCTTT	CASSLHPGNTEAFF
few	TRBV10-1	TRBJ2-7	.	TGCGCCAGCAGCGACCACTCCGTACCGACAGTTTTCTACGAGCAGTACTTC	CASSDHSVPTVFYEQYF
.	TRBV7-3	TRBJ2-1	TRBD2	TGTGCCAGCAGCTTAGGGGGGGGTTCGGGGAATGAGCAGTTCTTC	CASSLGGGSGNEQFF
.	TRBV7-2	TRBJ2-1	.	TGTGCCAGCAGCCGAGTATGGGCCTCCTCCTACAATGAGCAGTTCTTC	CASSRVWASSYNEQFF
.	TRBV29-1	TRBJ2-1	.	TGCAGCGTCGAACTATGGGGGGAGTTCTTC	CSVELWGEFF
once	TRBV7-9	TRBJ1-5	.	TGTGCCAGCAGCTTCGCCGGGACATACCCCAATCAGCCCCAGCATTTT	CASSFAGTYPNQPQHF
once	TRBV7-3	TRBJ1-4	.	TGTGCCAGCAGCCGAGCGTTGGGTGAAAAACTGTTTTTT	CASSRALGEKLFF
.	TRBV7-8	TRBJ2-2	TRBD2	TGTGCCAGCAGCGCGGAGTTAGCGGGAATGAACACCGGGGAGCTGTTTTTT	CASSAELAGMNTGELFF
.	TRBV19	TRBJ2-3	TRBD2	TGTGCCAGTAGCACAGGGACTAGCGGGAGAGGATGGACAGATACGCAGTATTTT	CASSTGTSGRGWTDTQYF
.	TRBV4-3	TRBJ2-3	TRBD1	TGCGCCAGCAGTTACAGGGGGCAGGCAGATACGCAGTATTTT	CASSYRGQADTQYF